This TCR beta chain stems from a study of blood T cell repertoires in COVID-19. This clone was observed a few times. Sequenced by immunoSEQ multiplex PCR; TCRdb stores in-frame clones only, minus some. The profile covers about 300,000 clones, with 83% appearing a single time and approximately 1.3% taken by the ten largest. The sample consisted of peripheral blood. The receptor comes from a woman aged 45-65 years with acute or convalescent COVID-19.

The CDR3: CASSEGQGAIAGYTF. The CDR3 DNA is TGCGCCAGCAGCGAAGGACAGGGGGCGATTGCTGGCTACACCTTC. The chain combines TRBV5-1 with TRBJ1-2; 11 nucleotides agree with TRBD1. CDR3 size: 15 residues. The V and J ends lost 4 bases and 7 bases, in that order; junction bases with no gene match: 9. The germline gives CDR1 SGHRS, CDR2 YFSETQ.